This T cell receptor beta chain came from a study of blood T cell repertoires in COVID-19. As for the study in general: Material from acute and convalescent COVID-19 was sourced from the United States, Italy and Spain.

For this clone: Other nucleotide sequences from this sample produce the same CDR3.

Data came from immunoSEQ multiplex PCR; TCRdb stores just in-frame clones and leaves some out. In the table there are 300,000 or so clones, approximately 87% of which are singletons. Germline V gives CDR1 SGHRS, CDR2 YFSETQ. The CDR3 totals 13 residues. Trimming removed 5 bases at V and 0 bases at J, with 8 bases between. The receptor was isolated from a woman between 25 and 40 years old with COVID-19, enrolled during active disease. The specimen was peripheral blood. V and J are TRBV5-1 and TRBJ1-1, with D possibly being TRBD1 (6 bases). DNA for the CDR3: TGCGCCAGCAGTGGGGACATGAACACTGAAGCTTTCTTT. Translation: CASSGDMNTEAFF.